This passage covers 8 T cell receptor beta chains from one sample sequenced in a study of T cells in localized non-small cell lung cancer. Profiling relied on immunoSEQ multiplex PCR, and the TCRdb table lists in-frame clones only, not all of them. Among 50,000 to 70,000 clones listed, 80% to 95% were seen once. The sample here was peripheral blood, taken before any cancer treatment. The receptors stem from a man aged 35-69 years with stage I lung adenocarcinoma.

This clone was seen only once. V and J are TRBV28 and TRBJ2-2; D gene ambiguous. V was trimmed by 5 bases and J by 4 bases, leaving 14 bases between them. The germline gives CDR1 MDHEN, CDR2 SYDVKM. The CDR3 length is 15 residues. CDR3 amino acids: CASSPITTVTGELFF. The CDR3 bases are TGTGCCAGCAGTCCCATAACGACGGTCACCGGGGAGCTGTTTTTT.

This sequence joins TRBV7-2 and TRBJ2-7; 11 bases match TRBD2. This CDR3 comprises 15 residues. In germline, CDR1 is SGHTA, CDR2 FQGNSA. The ends lost 2 bases at V and 2 bases at J; junction bases unmatched: 2. The CDR3 coding sequence is TGTGCCAGCAGCTTAACTAGCGGGAGACCCTACGAGCAGTACTTC. It yields the protein CASSLTSGRPYEQYF. Variable domain in full (rest from reference TRBV7-2 and TRBJ2-7): GAGVSQSPSNKVTEKGKDVELRCDPISGHTALYWYRQSLGQGLEFLIYFQGNSAPDKSGLPSDRFSAERTGGSVSTLTIQRTQQEDSAVYLCASSLTSGRPYEQYFGPGTRLTVT.

CDR3 loop: CASKPRKVRYEQYF. The CDR3 DNA is TGTGCCAGCAAGCCCAGGAAGGTCCGGTACGAGCAGTACTTC. This chain joins TRBV21-1 and TRBJ2-7; the tabulated D call, TRBD1, remains unverified against the DNA. TRBV21-1 is a pseudogene locus. The CDR3 totals 14 residues.

A single count supports this clone. This chain uses TRBV11-1 with TRBJ2-2; TRBD2 agrees at 11 bases. Germline CDR1 is SGHAT and CDR2 is FQDESV (reference sequence). This CDR3 spans 19 amino acids. V shed 6 bases and J 3 bases; nucleotides not matched to a gene: 15. For the CDR3, the DNA is TGTGCCAGCAGTCCGTCGGAGGAACTAGCGGGAGAGTACACCGGGGAGCTGTTTTTT. This encodes CASSPSEELAGEYTGELFF.

J is TRBJ1-5 and V is TRBV7-2; no clear D gene. Per the germline V gene, CDR1 is SGHTA and CDR2 is FQGNSA. The length of the CDR3 is 15 residues. V shed 2 bases and J shed 1 base, with 9 bases lying between them. The CDR3 DNA reads as TGTGCCAGCAGCTTATATAAAGCGAGCAATCAGCCCCAGCATTTT. Translating it yields CASSLYKASNQPQHF.

This clone has only a few counts. The chain carries TRBV9 and TRBJ1-2; D unclear. The CDR3 sequence is 16 residues long. CDR1 and CDR2 (germline): SGDLS, YYNGEE. Deletions cut 0 bases from V and 3 bases from J, with 15 bases between. The CDR3 bases are TGTGCCAGCAGCGTAGACCCAAGGCAGGTCGACTATGGCTACACCTTC. It translates to CASSVDPRQVDYGYTF.

This chain uses TRBV7-6 with TRBJ2-1; tentative D call: TRBD1 (7 bases). From germline, CDR1 is SGHVS and CDR2 FNYEAQ. Deletions cut 1 base from V and 8 bases from J, with 24 bases between. The CDR3 is 18 amino acids. CDR3 DNA sequence: TGTGCCAGCAGCTTAGACCCCCAGGGGGGATCGAGTTTAGATGAGCAGTTCTTC. Translated: CASSLDPQGGSSLDEQFF.

V and J are TRBV29-1 and TRBJ2-5; maybe TRBD1 (6 bases). The CDR3 sequence is 14 residues long. Germline V gene sequence: CDR1 SQVTM, CDR2 ANQGSEA. With 4 bases removed from V and 4 bases from J, the gap between germline ends came to 16 bases. The CDR3 coding sequence is TGCAGCGTTGCTGGGGGCAGGGTTGGAGAGACCCAGTACTTC. Its translation is CSVAGGRVGETQYF. Based on the CDR3 plus reference TRBV29-1 and TRBJ2-5, the full variable domain is SAVISQKPSRDICQRGTSLTIQCQVDSQVTMMFWYRQQPGQSLTLIATANQGSEATYESGFVIDKFPISRPNLTFSTLTVSNMSPEDSSIYLCSVAGGRVGETQYFGPGTRLLVL.